This T cell receptor (beta chain) stems from a study of T cells in Graves' hyperthyroidism and ophthalmopathy. Amplified TCR beta CDR3 regions derived from RNA transcripts. The HTBI primer set drove a first-round RT-PCR of the TCR CDR3. TCRdb redid the calling of the multiplex PCR reads with MiXCR, one entry per CDR3 protein. The sample has under 550,000 distinct CDR3 sequences, roughly 15% seen once; the top ten hold roughly 4.8%. This clonotype showed up many times. The receptor was derived from a young woman with Graves' hyperthyroidism. The material sequenced was blood.

CDR3 nucleotide sequence: TGTGCCAGCAGCATAGCGGGAGCTATTTACAATGAGCAGTTCTTC. This codes for CASSIAGAIYNEQFF. V and J are TRBV6-2 or TRBV6-3 and TRBJ2-1, with 9 bases matching TRBD2. V lost 6 bases and J lost 4; bases outside the gene matches: 7. CDR1 and CDR2 from the germline V gene are MNHEY and SVGEGT. The length of the CDR3 is 15 residues.